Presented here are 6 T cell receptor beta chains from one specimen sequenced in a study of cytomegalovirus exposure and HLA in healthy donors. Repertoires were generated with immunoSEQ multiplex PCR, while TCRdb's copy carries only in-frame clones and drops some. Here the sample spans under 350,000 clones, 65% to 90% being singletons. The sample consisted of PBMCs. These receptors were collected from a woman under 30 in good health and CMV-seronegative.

CDR3 region: CASSLAGTGVYEQYF. As DNA, the CDR3 is TGTGCCAGCAGTTTGGCCGGGACAGGGGTTTACGAGCAGTACTTC. V gene TRBV27 combines with J gene TRBJ2-7, with TRBD1 matching over 10 bases. This CDR3 has 15 amino acids. Losses at the gene ends were 3 bases for V and 4 bases for J; bases not matched to a gene: 6. CDR1 and CDR2 from the germline V gene are MNHEY and SMNVEV (reference sequence).

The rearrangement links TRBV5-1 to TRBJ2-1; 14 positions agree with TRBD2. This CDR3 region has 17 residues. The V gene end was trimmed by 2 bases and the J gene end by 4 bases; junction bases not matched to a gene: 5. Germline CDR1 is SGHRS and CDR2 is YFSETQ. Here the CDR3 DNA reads TGCGCCAGCAGCTTTTCCGGGACTAGCGGGAGTTACAATGAGCAGTTCTTC. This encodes CASSFSGTSGSYNEQFF.

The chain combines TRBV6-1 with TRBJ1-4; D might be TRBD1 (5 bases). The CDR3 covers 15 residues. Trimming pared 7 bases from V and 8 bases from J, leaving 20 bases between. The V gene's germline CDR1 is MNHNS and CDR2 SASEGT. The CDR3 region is CASTTPRNRPEKLFF. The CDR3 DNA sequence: TGTGCCAGCACCACACCGAGGAACAGGCCCGAAAAACTGTTTTTT.

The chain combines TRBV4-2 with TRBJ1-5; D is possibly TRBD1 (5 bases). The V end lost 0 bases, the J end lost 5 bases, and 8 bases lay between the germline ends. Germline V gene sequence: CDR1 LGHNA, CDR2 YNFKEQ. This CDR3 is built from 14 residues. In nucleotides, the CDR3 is TGTGCCAGCAGCCAAGATTCCAGGGATCAGCCCCAGCATTTT. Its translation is CASSQDSRDQPQHF.

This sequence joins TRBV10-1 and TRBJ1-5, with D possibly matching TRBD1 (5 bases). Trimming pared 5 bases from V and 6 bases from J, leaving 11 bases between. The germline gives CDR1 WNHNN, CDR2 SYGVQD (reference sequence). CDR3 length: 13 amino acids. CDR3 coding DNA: TGCGCCAGCAGTCGAGGGACTGGTCAGCCCCAGCATTTT. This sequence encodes CASSRGTGQPQHF.

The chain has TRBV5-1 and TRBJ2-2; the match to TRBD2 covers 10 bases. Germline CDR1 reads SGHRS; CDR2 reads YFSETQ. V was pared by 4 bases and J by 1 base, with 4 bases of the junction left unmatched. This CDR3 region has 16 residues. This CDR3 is CASSVRTSGNTGELFF. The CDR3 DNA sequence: TGCGCCAGCAGCGTCCGGACTAGCGGGAACACCGGGGAGCTGTTTTTT.